These 18 T cell receptor beta chains share one sample of origin, sequenced in a study of blood T cell repertoires in COVID-19. Clones were read by immunoSEQ multiplex PCR, and TCRdb kept only the in-frame ones, dropping some. The sample shows around 130,000 clones, roughly 84% of them seen only once. Specimen: peripheral blood. The receptors were gathered from a man in his 60s with acute or convalescent COVID-19.

With regard to this clone: A read error may produce the germline difference seen at one junction end. V gene TRBV29-1 combines with J gene TRBJ2-7, with D maybe TRBD1 (8 bases). The CDR3 sequence is 11 residues long. The germline gives CDR1 SQVTM, CDR2 ANQGSEA. DNA of the CDR3: TGCAGCGCTGGACAGGGAGGGCGCATGCACTTC. Translated: CSAGQGGRMHF.

This chain connects TRBV27 to TRBJ1-5; D is undetermined. The CDR3 covers 13 residues. Looked up from germline, CDR1 is MNHEY and CDR2 is SMNVEV (reference sequence). V lost 5 bases and J lost 3, with 8 bases in between. CDR3 loop: CASSISVNQPQHF. The CDR3 DNA reads TGTGCCAGCAGTATAAGCGTCAATCAGCCCCAGCATTTT.

Here the CDR3 DNA reads TGCGCCAGCAGGGGGGACTACAGCAATGAGCAGTTCTTC. Encoded protein: CASRGDYSNEQFF. The rearrangement joins TRBV5-1 to TRBJ2-1; TRBD2 agrees at 7 bases. J lost 6 bases, V lost 5 bases, and 5 bases had no gene match. Per the germline V gene, CDR1 is SGHRS and CDR2 is YFSETQ. CDR3 length: 13 amino acids.

This clone appeared a single time. The V gene is TRBV7-2, the J gene TRBJ2-7, with 8 nucleotides matching TRBD2. V lost 3 bases and J lost 4; bases outside the gene matches: 11. CDR1 is SGHTA and CDR2 is FQGNSA in the germline V gene. This CDR3 contains 16 residues. CDR3 DNA sequence: TGTGCCAGCAGCTTTGAAGGCCGGGGGGGGTCGTACGAGCAGTACTTC. The encoded protein is CASSFEGRGGSYEQYF.

V gene TRBV3-1 (or the pseudogene TRBV3-2) combines with J gene TRBJ1-2; possible D gene TRBD1, 6 bases. Germline-derived CDR1 and CDR2 are LGHDT and YNNKEL (reference sequence). V was cut by 4 bases and J by 5 bases, with 14 bases left in between. The CDR3 consists of 14 residues. DNA for the CDR3: TGTGCCAGCAGCCCCTACGCAGGGGAATATGGCTACACCTTC. Translated: CASSPYAGEYGYTF.

This chain links TRBV18 with TRBJ2-7, with TRBD2 identical over 10 bases. Looked up from germline, CDR1 is KGHSH and CDR2 is LQKENI. The CDR3 extends over 15 amino acids. V shed 6 bases, J shed 4 bases, and the junction held 9 bases outside the gene matches. For the CDR3, the DNA is TGTGCCAGCTCGCCTGGACTAGCGGACTATTACGAGCAGTACTTC. It specifies CASSPGLADYYEQYF.

The chain couples TRBV18 to TRBJ1-2; perhaps TRBD1 as D (5 bases). The CDR3 loop spans 15 amino acids. Germline-derived CDR1 and CDR2 are KGHSH and LQKENI. The V gene lost 1 base and the J gene lost 2 bases, with 11 bases spanning the gap. Here the CDR3 reads CASSPLSRGNYGYTF. The CDR3 DNA reads as TGTGCCAGCTCACCACTGTCCCGGGGGAACTATGGCTACACCTTC.

The chain couples TRBV5-4 to TRBJ2-2; TRBD2 is a possible D gene (6 bases). The CDR3 consists of 15 residues. CDR1 is SGHNT and CDR2 is YYREEE in the germline V gene (reference sequence). The germline V and J ends were trimmed by 4 bases and 0 bases, with 10 bases remaining between them. The CDR3 nucleotides read TGTGCCAGCAGCCAGGGACTGACGAACACCGGGGAGCTGTTTTTT. This gives the protein CASSQGLTNTGELFF.

V gene TRBV6-5 combines with J gene TRBJ1-5; TRBD1 matches 9 bases. This CDR3 comprises 13 residues. In germline, CDR1 is MNHEY, CDR2 SVGAGI. V shed 8 bases, J shed 6 bases, and the junction held 5 bases outside the gene matches. Written as DNA, the CDR3 is TGTGCCAGCGCTGACAGGGGGGGTCAGCCCCAGCATTTT. As protein: CASADRGGQPQHF.

V is TRBV12-3 or TRBV12-4 and J is TRBJ2-2, with D possibly being TRBD1 (6 bases). The CDR3 runs 13 residues. The CDR3 coding sequence is TGTGCTTCCCATCGGGACACCGGCGGGGAGCTGTTTTTT. Translated: CASHRDTGGELFF.

The rearrangement uses TRBV28 and TRBJ2-3; 9 positions match TRBD1. The CDR3 is made up of 14 amino acids. Unmatched junction bases numbered 4, after V lost 6 bases and J lost 3 bases. The germline gives CDR1 MDHEN, CDR2 SYDVKM. In DNA form, the CDR3 reads TGTGCCAGCAGAACTGGACAGGGGACAGATACGCAGTATTTT. This gives the protein CASRTGQGTDTQYF.

V is TRBV5-1 and J is TRBJ2-1; maybe TRBD1 (5 bases). Germline CDR1 reads SGHRS; CDR2 reads YFSETQ. Between the trimmed V and J ends, which lost 1 base and 5 bases, there was a span of 10 bases. This CDR3 has 14 residues. CDR3 sequence: CASSLQGNDNEQFF. The CDR3 region has the DNA TGCGCCAGCAGCTTGCAGGGAAATGACAATGAGCAGTTCTTC.

V is TRBV27 and J is TRBJ1-1; tentatively, D is TRBD1 (6 bases). The CDR3 has 17 residues. Germline V gene lookup returns CDR1 MNHEY and CDR2 SMNVEV (reference sequence). Trimming removed 3 bases from V and 1 base from J, with 18 bases in between. CDR3 in amino acids: CASSFWQGGGRNTEAFF. CDR3 DNA sequence: TGTGCCAGCAGTTTCTGGCAGGGAGGGGGAAGGAACACTGAAGCTTTCTTT.

V gene TRBV6-5 combines with J gene TRBJ1-6; unclear D gene. Germline lookup yields CDR1 MNHEY and CDR2 SVGAGI. The CDR3 extends over 11 amino acids. Trimming took off 2 bases at V and 14 bases at J, with 7 bases between the two ends. The CDR3 bases are TGTGCCAGCAGTTACCAGAATGCCCTCCACTTT. Protein sequence: CASSYQNALHF.

The CDR3 DNA reads TGTGCCAGCAGTCCCCCCGGGGTCTTAGCCAAAAACATTCAGTACTTC. Amino acids: CASSPPGVLAKNIQYF. V usage is TRBV28 and J usage is TRBJ2-4; D perhaps matches TRBD2 (5 bases). The CDR3 contains 16 residues. Germline assignment: CDR1 MDHEN and CDR2 SYDVKM. The ends were cut back, 5 bases at V and 0 bases at J, with 14 bases in the middle.

The chain couples TRBV7-8 to TRBJ2-5; D perhaps matches TRBD2 (7 bases). Deletions cut 3 bases from V and 4 bases from J, with 12 bases between. Germline loops: CDR1 SGHVS, CDR2 FQNEAQ. The CDR3 length is 14 residues. The CDR3 loop is CASSFGGRGETQYF. The CDR3 nucleotides are TGTGCCAGCAGCTTCGGGGGGCGTGGAGAGACCCAGTACTTC.

Remarks on this clone: In the same sample, other DNA sequences code for this CDR3. The chain combines TRBV7-3 with TRBJ2-3; no definite D call. Trimming took off 4 bases at V and 0 bases at J, with 2 bases between the two ends. The CDR3 covers 12 residues. Germline CDR1 and CDR2: SGHTA and FQGTGA. The CDR3 bases are TGTGCCAGCAGCTCTAGCACAGATACGCAGTATTTT. Amino acids: CASSSSTDTQYF.

The chain recombines TRBV19 with TRBJ2-7, with D unresolved. The CDR3 consists of 13 residues. From germline, CDR1 is LNHDA and CDR2 SQIVND (reference sequence). The germline V and J ends were trimmed by 5 bases and 6 bases, with 14 bases remaining between them. The CDR3 coding sequence is TGTGCCAGTAGTGCCGGAGACCGTGGCGAGCAGTACTTC. It is translated as CASSAGDRGEQYF.